These T cell receptor beta chains were read from a single sample in a study of blood T cell repertoires in COVID-19. Here immunoSEQ multiplex PCR was the method, and the copy in TCRdb shows in-frame clones only, minus some. The table lists fewer than 200,000 clones, just under 85% of them singletons. The sample consisted of peripheral blood. The receptors were gathered from a woman aged 80 or over with acute or convalescent COVID-19. The CDR3 runs from the conserved cysteine through the conserved F or W. The D gene is left open where the match is weak.

v_call	d_call	j_call	cdr3_aa
TRBV4-3	NA	TRBJ2-3	CASSQAGLPTDTQYF
TRBV11-3	TRBD2	TRBJ2-1	CASSFSFDPSGRAYNEQFF
TRBV25-1	TRBD1	TRBJ2-3	CASRPDRGEADTQYF
TRBV7-9	TRBD2	TRBJ2-7	CASSLGGSREQYF
TRBV5-1	TRBD1	TRBJ1-1	CASSPTGAKNTEAFF
TRBV10-3	NA	TRBJ1-2	CAISIGQLGDGYTF
TRBV11-2	TRBD1	TRBJ2-7	CASSNRQGNYYEQYF
TRBV3-1/TRBV3-2	NA	TRBJ2-7	CASTGNYEQYF
TRBV5-4	TRBD2	TRBJ2-1	CASSLGPGLAGYNEQFF
TRBV7-9	TRBD1	TRBJ1-1	CASSFDRGAEAFF
TRBV2	NA	TRBJ1-6	CASSGQNSPLHF
TRBV21-1	NA	TRBJ1-5	CASSSRGNGTDRVNQPQHF
TRBV18	NA	TRBJ1-3	CASSNTKRVLGRDF
TRBV4-1	NA	TRBJ2-1	CASSQRLINEQFF
TRBV19	TRBD1	TRBJ1-2	CASSIDTGGDYGYTF
TRBV5-1	TRBD1	TRBJ1-2	CASSLAGGYGYTF
TRBV7-2	TRBD1	TRBJ1-6	CASSQRTGAYSPLHF
TRBV3-1/TRBV3-2	NA	TRBJ2-4	CASSQDRIAGIRSKNIQYF
TRBV5-6	NA	TRBJ1-2	CASSSITGIDYGYTF
TRBV5-1	TRBD1	TRBJ1-4	CASSLTGGSNEKLFF
TRBV30	NA	TRBJ1-3	CAWRTAGHFGNTIYF
TRBV20-1	NA	TRBJ1-4	CSAREVAQLFF
TRBV5-1	NA	TRBJ2-2	CASSPVAAGAGELFF
TRBV18	NA	TRBJ2-2	CASSPKKRNTGELFF
TRBV7-9	TRBD1	TRBJ1-4	CASSSTGLYEKLFF
TRBV27	TRBD1	TRBJ1-2	CASSQDRGDYGYTF
TRBV29-1	NA	TRBJ1-2	CSVEGVAGRRVGYTF
TRBV7-2	NA	TRBJ1-3	CASSSFAAPGNTIYF
TRBV6-5	NA	TRBJ2-1	CASSPFHNEQFF
TRBV10-2	NA	TRBJ1-1	CASSAYRDHTEAFF
TRBV15	NA	TRBJ1-5	CATSRGGGSHQPQHF
TRBV5-1	NA	TRBJ2-1	CASSQSRQGGNEQFF
TRBV19	TRBD2	TRBJ2-7	CATCPGSGSYEQYF
TRBV12-5	TRBD1	TRBJ2-5	CASGFTTGRETQYF
TRBV27	TRBD1	TRBJ1-6	CASSFVPGQGLYNSPLHF
TRBV6-5	NA	TRBJ2-3	CASSYRGLGTDTQYF
TRBV5-4	NA	TRBJ2-7	CASSFGGGQGVLYEQYF
TRBV6-5	NA	TRBJ2-7	CASRAEQVTYEQYF
TRBV5-1	NA	TRBJ2-7	CASSLESGVYEQYF
TRBV19	NA	TRBJ1-1	CASSLTVNTEAFF
TRBV7-9	TRBD2	TRBJ2-7	CASRFPERGIYEQYF
TRBV30	TRBD1	TRBJ2-7	CAWTRTGEVYEQYF
TRBV28	NA	TRBJ2-7	CATQSTGFSYEQYF
TRBV6-5	NA	TRBJ1-4	CASSYTGGSEKLFF
TRBV21-1	NA	TRBJ2-1	CASSNPRAWTSGVLSSYNEQFF
TRBV2	TRBD1	TRBJ1-5	CASSVRTGVYQPQHF
TRBV2	NA	TRBJ2-1	CASSAIDNEQFF
TRBV19	NA	TRBJ2-1	CASSPYLGYYNEQFF
TRBV7-9	TRBD1	TRBJ1-1	CASSQGAGLLNTEAFF
TRBV12-3/TRBV12-4	NA	TRBJ2-7	CASSRGKYEQYF
TRBV11-2	NA	TRBJ1-4	CASSRGNGANEKLFF